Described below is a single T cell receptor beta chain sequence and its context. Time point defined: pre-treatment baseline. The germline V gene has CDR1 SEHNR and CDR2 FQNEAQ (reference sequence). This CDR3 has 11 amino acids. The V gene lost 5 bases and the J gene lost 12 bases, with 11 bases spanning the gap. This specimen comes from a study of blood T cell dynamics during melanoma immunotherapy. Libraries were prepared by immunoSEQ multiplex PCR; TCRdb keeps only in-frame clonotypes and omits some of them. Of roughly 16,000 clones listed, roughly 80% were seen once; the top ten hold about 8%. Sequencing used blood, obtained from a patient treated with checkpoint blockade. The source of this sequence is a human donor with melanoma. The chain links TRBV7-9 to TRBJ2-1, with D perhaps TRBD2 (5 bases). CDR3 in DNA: TGTGCCAGCAGCCGGACCGGAGGGCAGTTCTTC. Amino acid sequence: CASSRTGGQFF.